The 30 T cell receptor beta chains in this list originate from one sample, sequenced in a study of cytomegalovirus exposure and HLA in healthy donors. The PCR ran on 60 Vbeta and 13 Jbeta primers. TCRdb's copy holds only in-frame clones and misses some; the assay was immunoSEQ multiplex PCR. There are 150,000 or so clones in the sample; roughly 80% occur only once, and around 7.2% lies in the top ten. Sequenced material: PBMCs. All receptors derive from a male donor in good health and CMV-seronegative.

V and J are TRBV11-2 and TRBJ2-1; D perhaps matches TRBD2 (5 bases). Trimming stripped 3 bases from V and 4 bases from J, with 16 bases between. Looked up from germline, CDR1 is SGHAT and CDR2 is FQNNGV. The CDR3 contains 16 residues. In nucleotides, the CDR3 is TGTGCCAGCAGCTTGACTACCACGAAGGTATACAATGAGCAGTTCTTC. It codes for CASSLTTTKVYNEQFF.

The chain employs TRBV7-3 and TRBJ2-7, with a possible D match to TRBD1 (5 bases). V gave up 2 bases and J gave up 6 bases, with 17 bases separating them. This CDR3 contains 15 residues. The germline V gene encodes CDR1 SGHTA and CDR2 FQGTGA. The CDR3 DNA reads TGTGCCAGCAGCTTAGGATTCAGGGCCCTTGGCGAGCAGTACTTC. The encoded protein is CASSLGFRALGEQYF.

This sequence joins TRBV6-5 and TRBJ1-6; no definite D call. Looked up from germline, CDR1 is MNHEY and CDR2 is SVGAGI. The CDR3 is 14 residues long. The V gene lost 10 bases and the J gene lost 0 bases, with 10 bases spanning the gap. The CDR3 is CATTGGSYNSPLHF. CDR3 in DNA: TGTGCCACAACCGGAGGCTCCTATAATTCACCCCTCCACTTT.

The CDR3 loop reads CASSLKAGGSRDEQYF. The CDR3 DNA reads TGCGCCAGCAGCCTTAAAGCGGGGGGCTCTCGGGACGAGCAGTACTTC. The V call is TRBV4-1, the J call TRBJ2-7, with 9 nucleotides matching TRBD2. With V trimmed by 4 bases and J by 5 bases, 12 bases remained unmatched. This CDR3 spans 16 amino acids. CDR1 and CDR2 from the germline V gene are MGHRA and YSYEKL.

V and J are TRBV7-9 and TRBJ2-5; 8 positions agree with TRBD2. The end of the DNA fits TRBJ2-7 better, so the J call may be wrong. This CDR3 is built from 13 residues. The germline V gene encodes CDR1 SEHNR and CDR2 FQNEAQ (reference sequence). The CDR3 DNA sequence: TGTGCCAGCAGCCGAGCGGGAGTGGACGAGCAGTACTTC. It is translated as CASSRAGVDEQYF.

This clone was counted a few times. The chain carries TRBV5-1 and TRBJ2-1, with TRBD2 identical over 11 bases. After removal of 6 bases from V and 12 bases from J, the junction contained 11 bases not matched to a gene. The CDR3 length is 14 residues. The germline gives CDR1 SGHRS, CDR2 YFSETQ. DNA for the CDR3: TGCGCCAGCAAGCCCACTAGCGGGAGTGCCGGGCAGTTCTTC. This encodes CASKPTSGSAGQFF.

This chain uses TRBV19 with TRBJ1-2; D not certain. V gave up 6 bases and J gave up 4 bases, with 18 bases separating them. Germline CDR1 reads LNHDA; CDR2 reads SQIVND (reference sequence). The length of the CDR3 is 15 residues. CDR3 loop: CASSESYSSGYGYTF. In nucleotides, the CDR3 is TGTGCCAGTAGCGAATCCTACTCTAGCGGCTATGGCTACACCTTC.

This clone was seen only a few times. The chain couples TRBV5-1 to TRBJ2-1, with 9 bases aligning to TRBD1. This CDR3 has 14 residues. After removal of 0 bases from V and 7 bases from J, the junction contained 2 bases not matched to a gene. Germline CDR1 and CDR2: SGHRS and YFSETQ. The CDR3 sequence: CASSLGDRVNEQFF. In DNA, the CDR3 is TGCGCCAGCAGCTTGGGGGACAGGGTAAATGAGCAGTTCTTC. The full variable domain, with the rest looked up from reference TRBV5-1 and TRBJ2-1, is KAGVTQTPRYLIKTRGQQVTLSCSPISGHRSVSWYQQTPGQGLQFLFEYFSETQRNKGNFPGRFSGRQFSNSRSEMNVSTLELGDSALYLCASSLGDRVNEQFFGPGTRLTVL.

The V and J genes are TRBV28 and TRBJ1-1; no reliable D call. This CDR3 has 13 residues. Germline V CDR1 and CDR2: MDHEN, SYDVKM. V gave up 8 bases and J gave up 10 bases, with 20 bases separating them. The CDR3 DNA reads as TGTGCCAGCGGTGAGGGAGGACCGTTGACAGCTTTCTTT. This sequence encodes CASGEGGPLTAFF. Drawing the rest from reference TRBV28 and TRBJ1-1, the complete variable domain is DVKVTQSSRYLVKRTGEKVFLECVQDMDHENMFWYRQDPGLGLRLIYFSYDVKMKEKGDIPEGYSVSREKKERFSLILESASTNQTSMYLCASGEGGPLTAFFGQGTRLTVV.

V usage is TRBV28 and J usage is TRBJ1-6; D may be TRBD1 (6 bases). The CDR3 extends over 18 amino acids. The V gene's germline CDR1 is MDHEN and CDR2 SYDVKM. V gave up 2 bases and J gave up 0 bases, with 14 bases separating them. CDR3 amino acids: CASSLQTGSGSYNSPLHF. In DNA form, the CDR3 reads TGTGCCAGCAGTTTACAAACAGGGAGCGGCTCCTATAATTCACCCCTCCACTTT.

The chain uses TRBV15 and TRBJ2-1, with TRBD2 identical over 11 bases. CDR1 is LNHNV, CDR2 YYDKDF, per germline (reference sequence). CDR3 length equals 16 residues. V was clipped by 4 bases and J by 1 base; unmatched bases: 3. CDR3 DNA sequence: TGTGCCACCAGCACCCTAGCGGGGGGTTCCTACAATGAGCAGTTCTTC. This codes for CATSTLAGGSYNEQFF.

The chain recombines TRBV5-1 with TRBJ2-2; 13 nucleotides line up with TRBD2. The trim removed 3 bases at V and 8 bases at J, leaving 7 bases unmatched. CDR3 length: 16 residues. The germline CDR1 and CDR2 sequences are SGHRS and YFSETQ. The CDR3 protein is CASSSRTSGGSGELFF. CDR3 coding DNA: TGCGCCAGCAGCTCGAGGACTAGCGGGGGATCGGGGGAGCTGTTTTTT.

The J gene is TRBJ2-4, the V gene TRBV6-1; the D is unclear. Trimming removed 6 bases at V and 9 bases at J, with 15 bases between. Germline CDR1 is MNHNS and CDR2 is SASEGT. The CDR3 consists of 13 residues. This CDR3 is CASRSHQFPIQYF. DNA of the CDR3: TGTGCCAGCAGGTCGCACCAGTTTCCCATTCAGTACTTC.

The rearrangement joins TRBV25-1 to TRBJ2-3, with TRBD1 identical over 9 bases. J gave up 10 bases and V 3 bases, and 8 bases lay outside the gene matches. Germline values: CDR1 MGHDK, CDR2 SYGVNS. The CDR3 totals 14 residues. This chain's CDR3 is CASSDYRGPLAQYF. The CDR3, as DNA: TGTGCCAGCAGTGATTACAGGGGGCCCTTGGCGCAGTATTTT.

The V gene is TRBV5-6, the J gene TRBJ2-3, with 8 bases aligning to TRBD1. V dropped 0 bases and J dropped 4; count of bases not matched to a gene: 7. CDR1 is SGHDT and CDR2 is YYEEEE in the germline V gene. This CDR3 region has 16 residues. The CDR3, as DNA: TGTGCCAGCAGCTTGGTAGGACAGGGAATCGCAGATACGCAGTATTTT. Protein product: CASSLVGQGIADTQYF. Full variable domain (rest looked up from reference TRBV5-6 and TRBJ2-3): DAGVTQSPTHLIKTRGQQVTLRCSPKSGHDTVSWYQQALGQGPQFIFQYYEEEERQRGNFPDRFSGHQFPNYSSELNVNALLLGDSALYLCASSLVGQGIADTQYFGPGTRLTVL.

The gene calls are TRBV11-2 and TRBJ2-2, with 10 nucleotides matching TRBD2. Germline CDR1 SGHAT, CDR2 FQNNGV. This CDR3 spans 15 amino acids. With 6 bases clipped from V and 0 bases from J, the junction kept 1 base outside the gene matches. The CDR3 protein is CASRGLASNTGELFF. In nucleotides, the CDR3 is TGTGCCAGCAGGGGACTAGCGTCGAACACCGGGGAGCTGTTTTTT.

The rearrangement uses TRBV4-2 and TRBJ2-2; 12 bases are a match to TRBD2. The CDR3 totals 16 residues. The germline CDR1 and CDR2 sequences are LGHNA and YNFKEQ. V shed 1 base, J shed 6 bases, and the junction held 3 bases outside the gene matches. For the CDR3, the DNA is TGTGCCAGCAGCCAAGGACTAGCGGGAGAGGCCGGGGAGCTGTTTTTT. This translates into CASSQGLAGEAGELFF.

This clone was detected a few times. The V gene is TRBV28, the J gene TRBJ1-2; maybe TRBD1 (6 bases). The ends were cut back, 7 bases at V and 8 bases at J, with 20 bases in the middle. CDR1 is MDHEN and CDR2 is SYDVKM in the germline V gene. The CDR3 runs 14 residues. The CDR3 sequence is CASNSQGLLRGYTF. The CDR3 nucleotides are TGTGCCAGCAATAGCCAGGGGCTCCTTCGGGGCTACACCTTC.

The rearrangement links TRBV6-6 to TRBJ1-1; weak D call: TRBD1 (6 bases). The V gene lost 2 bases and the J gene lost 11 bases, with 12 bases spanning the gap. There are 12 residues in the CDR3. CDR1 is MNHNY and CDR2 is SVGAGI in the germline V gene (reference sequence). CDR3 amino acids: CASSYPGGAAFF. CDR3 nucleotide sequence: TGTGCCAGCAGTTACCCCGGGGGGGCGGCTTTCTTT.

The genes are TRBV7-2 and TRBJ2-6; 8 nucleotides match TRBD1. This CDR3 contains 18 residues. CDR1 and CDR2 from the germline V gene are SGHTA and FQGNSA. With 2 bases clipped from V and 0 bases from J, the junction kept 6 bases outside the gene matches. In DNA, the CDR3 is TGTGCCAGCAGCTTAAGGCAGGGGGCGACCTCTGGGGCCAACGTCCTGACTTTC. Amino acid sequence: CASSLRQGATSGANVLTF.

This chain joins TRBV4-3 and TRBJ2-6, with TRBD1 matching 8 bases. This CDR3 contains 19 residues. Germline loops: CDR1 LGHNA, CDR2 YSLEER. V dropped 2 bases and J dropped 0; count of bases not matched to a gene: 9. CDR3 sequence reads: CASSQLTGGLGSGANVLTF. The CDR3 DNA follows: TGCGCCAGCAGCCAACTCACAGGGGGGCTCGGCTCTGGGGCCAACGTCCTGACTTTC.

This clone was picked up a small number of times. The chain carries TRBV9 and TRBJ2-1; D might be TRBD2 (6 bases). Germline CDR1 and CDR2: SGDLS and YYNGEE. The CDR3 covers 16 residues. Trimming removed 4 bases at V and 0 bases at J, with 14 bases between. The CDR3 coding sequence is TGTGCCAGCAGCCCGGGCGGCGGGATCTCCTACAATGAGCAGTTCTTC. Protein product: CASSPGGGISYNEQFF.

This clone was recorded a few times. The chain combines TRBV9 with TRBJ1-1; D is possibly TRBD1 (6 bases). The CDR3 is 14 residues long. Trimming cost V 4 bases and J 1 base, with 11 bases left between them. The germline V gene encodes CDR1 SGDLS and CDR2 YYNGEE. The CDR3 here is CASSPRDTNTEAFF. The CDR3 DNA follows: TGTGCCAGCAGCCCCCGGGACACGAACACTGAAGCTTTCTTT.

The rearrangement uses TRBV28 and TRBJ1-2; 11 nucleotides line up with TRBD1. Germline assignment: CDR1 MDHEN and CDR2 SYDVKM. The trim removed 3 bases at V and 4 bases at J, leaving 4 bases unmatched. The CDR3 covers 15 residues. The CDR3 region has the DNA TGTGCCAGCAGTTTTACGGGACAGGGGGGCTATGGCTACACCTTC. As protein: CASSFTGQGGYGYTF.

This clone was observed a few times. The chain couples TRBV27 to TRBJ2-3, with TRBD2 as a possible D gene (6 bases). CDR1 MNHEY and CDR2 SMNVEV come from the germline V gene (reference sequence). The ends were cut back, 4 bases at V and 0 bases at J, with 11 bases in the middle. The CDR3 spans 15 residues. This CDR3 reads CASSSLGLSTDTQYF. CDR3 bases: TGTGCCAGCAGTTCCCTCGGACTAAGCACAGATACGCAGTATTTT.

This rearrangement joins TRBV5-4 to TRBJ2-7; D not resolved. CDR3 length: 13 residues. Trimming took 2 bases from V and 3 from J, leaving 9 bases between them. Germline assignment: CDR1 SGHNT and CDR2 YYREEE (reference sequence). CDR3 in amino acids: CASSFSVSYEQYF. Written as DNA, the CDR3 is TGTGCCAGCAGCTTCTCCGTTAGCTACGAGCAGTACTTC.

This sequence joins TRBV28 and TRBJ2-5; TRBD2 agrees at 10 bases. The end of the DNA is better explained by TRBJ2-7, so the J call may be wrong. In germline, CDR1 is MDHEN, CDR2 SYDVKM. CDR3 size: 13 residues. In nucleotides, the CDR3 is TGTGCCAGCAGATCTAGCGGGGGTTACGAGCAGTACTTC. As protein: CASRSSGGYEQYF.

The J gene is TRBJ2-5, the V gene TRBV6-5; D uncertain. From germline, CDR1 is MNHEY and CDR2 SVGAGI. The CDR3 is made up of 16 amino acids. Trimming took off 0 bases at V and 1 base at J, with 12 bases between the two ends. The CDR3 spells CASSYSYPQFQETQYF. CDR3 coding DNA: TGTGCCAGCAGTTACTCGTACCCCCAGTTCCAAGAGACCCAGTACTTC.

The chain recombines TRBV6-4 with TRBJ2-7; 8 bases are shared with TRBD2. Germline lookup yields CDR1 MRHNA and CDR2 SNTAGT. The V segment lost 5 bases and the J segment 3 bases; nucleotides outside the gene matches: 3. The CDR3 extends over 13 amino acids. Here the CDR3 reads CASSREGGYEQYF. Written as DNA, the CDR3 is TGTGCCAGCAGTCGGGAGGGCGGCTACGAGCAGTACTTC.

The gene calls are TRBV5-1 and TRBJ2-4, with TRBD1 matching 7 bases. V lost 3 bases to trimming and J lost 6 bases; unmatched junction nucleotides: 9. CDR3 size: 15 residues. Germline V gene sequence: CDR1 SGHRS, CDR2 YFSETQ. CDR3 sequence: CASSSAPTGSNIQYF. In DNA, the CDR3 is TGCGCCAGCAGCTCGGCCCCGACAGGGTCAAACATTCAGTACTTC.